This is a list of T cell receptor beta chains from one sample in a study of control samples from healthy donors and cancer patients. The assay was immunoSEQ multiplex PCR, and TCRdb's table has in-frame clones only and misses some. The table shows 95,000 to 150,000 clones, with roughly 92% occurring only once. Sequencing was done on a sample of PBMCs. These receptors all come from a man older than 75 with head and neck cancer. Both conserved end residues are part of each CDR3. The D gene is left open where the match is weak.

d_call j_call v_call cdr3_nt cdr3_aa
NA TRBJ2-2 TRBV9 TGTGCCAGCAGCGTAGGAGATAGGACTCTCTTGGGCGGGGAGCTGTTTTTT CASSVGDRTLLGGELFF
TRBD1 TRBJ1-1 TRBV6-5 TGTGCCAGCAGAAATACAGGGGGCGTAACTGAAGCTTTCTTT CASRNTGGVTEAFF
TRBD1 TRBJ2-7 TRBV18 TGTGCCAGCTCAAACCGGGACAGGGGGAACCACGAGCAGTACTTC CASSNRDRGNHEQYF
TRBD1 TRBJ1-2 TRBV2 TGTGCCAGCAGCCCGGGACAGGACTATGGCTACACCTTC CASSPGQDYGYTF
NA TRBJ2-7 TRBV4-1 TGCGCCAGCAGCCAAAAAGGAAGTTACGAGCAGTACTTC CASSQKGSYEQYF
NA TRBJ1-1 TRBV19 TGTGCCAGTAAACCACAGACAGGAAAGAACACTGAAGCTTTCTTT CASKPQTGKNTEAFF
TRBD1 TRBJ2-7 TRBV25-1 TGTGCCAGCAGTGAATCGATGGGGGGACAGGGGGCTTTTCGCGAGCAGTACTTC CASSESMGGQGAFREQYF
TRBD1 TRBJ2-1 TRBV27 TGTGCCAGCTCGAGGATGCCGGGACAGGGATTTTTCGATGAGCAGTTCTTC CASSRMPGQGFFDEQFF
TRBD1 TRBJ2-5 TRBV28 TGTGCCAGCAGAACAGGGGGCGCCTGGCAAGAGACCCAGTACTTC CASRTGGAWQETQYF
NA TRBJ2-1 TRBV5-6 TGTGCCAGCAGCTTGGGGGGACATGAGCAGTTCTTC CASSLGGHEQFF
TRBD1 TRBJ1-4 TRBV6-1 TGTGCCAGCAGTGATCAGGGGGCAGGTGAAAAACTGTTTTTT CASSDQGAGEKLFF
NA TRBJ1-5 TRBV6-6 TGTGCCAGCAGTTACTCCCAGAGTATCTCGGCCCAGCATTTT CASSYSQSISAQHF
NA TRBJ1-4 TRBV18 TGTGCCAGCTCACCTTGGAGGAGTTCAACTAATGAAAAACTGTTTTTT CASSPWRSSTNEKLFF
TRBD1 TRBJ1-2 TRBV19 TGTGCCAGTAGTGACAGGGGCATAGGCTATGGCTACACCTTC CASSDRGIGYGYTF
TRBD1 TRBJ1-2 TRBV5-1 TGCGCCAGCAGCTCCGGGACAGGGCGCATTGTGGGCTTTGGCTACACCTTC CASSSGTGRIVGFGYTF
TRBD2 TRBJ2-5 TRBV7-8 TGTGCCAGCAGCTTGGGAGTTGGTAGCGGGAGGGGAGAGACCCAGTACTTC CASSLGVGSGRGETQYF
NA TRBJ1-5 TRBV19 TGTGCCAGTAGTACTGCTGAGGGGTTTCAGCCCCAGCATTTT CASSTAEGFQPQHF
NA TRBJ2-2 TRBV7-2 TGTGCCAGCAGCTCCCTCGTATCGGGCACCGGGGAGCTGTTTTTT CASSSLVSGTGELFF
NA TRBJ2-7 TRBV29-1 TGCAGCTATTTTGCGGGTTACGAGCAGTACTTC CSYFAGYEQYF
TRBD2 TRBJ2-7 TRBV10-3 TGTGCCATCAGTGAGTCTAGCTTTGGGGGGGGTGGCTACGAGCAGTACTTC CAISESSFGGGGYEQYF
NA TRBJ2-2 TRBV28 TGTGCAACACCTAAAGGGCAGAACACCGGGGAGCTGTTTTTT CATPKGQNTGELFF
TRBD2 TRBJ2-3 TRBV7-9 TGTGCCAGCAGCTCCCCGGGTAGCGGGGGTACAGATACGCAGTATTTT CASSSPGSGGTDTQYF
NA TRBJ1-6 TRBV5-8 TGTGCCAGCAGCTTGACGTGGAGGGGGGATTCACCCCTCCACTTT CASSLTWRGDSPLHF
NA TRBJ1-2 TRBV13 TGTGCCAGCAGCTTATATGGCATCAGGTCGGATGGCTACACCTTC CASSLYGIRSDGYTF
NA TRBJ1-1 TRBV7-9 TGTGCCAGCAGCGCTGACAGTGTGATGACTGAAGCTTTCTTT CASSADSVMTEAFF
NA TRBJ2-7 TRBV19 TGTGCCAGTAGTCCGGCCCTCAGCTCCTACGAGCAGTACTTC CASSPALSSYEQYF
TRBD1 TRBJ2-7 TRBV7-9 TGTGCCAGCAGCCCCACAGGGGGCGAGCAGTACTTC CASSPTGGEQYF
TRBD1 TRBJ1-4 TRBV29-1 TGCAGCGTGGACAGGGGTAATGAAAAACTGTTTTTT CSVDRGNEKLFF
TRBD1 TRBJ1-2 TRBV19 TGTGCCAGTAGTATCCCTACAGGGGGAGATGGCTACACCTTC CASSIPTGGDGYTF